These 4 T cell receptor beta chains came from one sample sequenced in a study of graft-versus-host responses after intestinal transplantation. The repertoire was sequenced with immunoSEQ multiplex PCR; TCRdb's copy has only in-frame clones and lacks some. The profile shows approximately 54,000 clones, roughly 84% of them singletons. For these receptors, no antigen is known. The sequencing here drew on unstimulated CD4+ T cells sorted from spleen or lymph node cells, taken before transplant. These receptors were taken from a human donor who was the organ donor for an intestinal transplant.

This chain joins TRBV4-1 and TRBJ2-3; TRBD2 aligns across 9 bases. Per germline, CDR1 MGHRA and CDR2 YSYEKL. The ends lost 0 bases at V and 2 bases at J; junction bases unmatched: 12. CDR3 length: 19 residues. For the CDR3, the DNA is TGCGCCAGCAGCCAAGATCATGTAGCGGGAGAGTTTTACACAGATACGCAGTATTTT. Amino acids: CASSQDHVAGEFYTDTQYF.

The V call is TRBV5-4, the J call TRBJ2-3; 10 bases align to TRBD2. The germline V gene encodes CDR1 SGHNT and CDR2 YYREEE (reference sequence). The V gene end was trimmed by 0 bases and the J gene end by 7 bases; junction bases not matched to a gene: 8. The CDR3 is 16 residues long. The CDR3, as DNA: TGTGCCAGCAGCTTGGGTCTAGCGGGAGTAATGAATACGCAGTATTTT. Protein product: CASSLGLAGVMNTQYF.

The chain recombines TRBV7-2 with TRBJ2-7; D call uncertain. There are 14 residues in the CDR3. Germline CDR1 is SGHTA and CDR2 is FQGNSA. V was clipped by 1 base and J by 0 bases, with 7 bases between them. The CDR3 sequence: CASSLVVSSYEQYF. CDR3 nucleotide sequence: TGTGCCAGCAGCTTAGTGGTCTCCTCCTACGAGCAGTACTTC. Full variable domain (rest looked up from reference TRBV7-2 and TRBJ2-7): GAGVSQSPSNKVTEKGKDVELRCDPISGHTALYWYRQSLGQGLEFLIYFQGNSAPDKSGLPSDRFSAERTGGSVSTLTIQRTQQEDSAVYLCASSLVVSSYEQYFGPGTRLTVT.

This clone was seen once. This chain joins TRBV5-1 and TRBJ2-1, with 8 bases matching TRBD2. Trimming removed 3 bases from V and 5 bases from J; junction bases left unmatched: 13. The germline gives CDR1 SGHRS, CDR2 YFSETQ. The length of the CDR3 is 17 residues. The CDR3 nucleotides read TGCGCCAGCAGCTCGCTCCGTACTAGCGGACCCCACAATGAGCAGTTCTTC. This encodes CASSSLRTSGPHNEQFF. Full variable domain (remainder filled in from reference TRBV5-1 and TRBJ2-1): KAGVTQTPRYLIKTRGQQVTLSCSPISGHRSVSWYQQTPGQGLQFLFEYFSETQRNKGNFPGRFSGRQFSNSRSEMNVSTLELGDSALYLCASSSLRTSGPHNEQFFGPGTRLTVL.